This note documents a single T cell receptor beta chain sequence. Sequenced by immunoSEQ multiplex PCR; TCRdb stores in-frame clones only, minus some. The sample includes about 67,000 clones, 80% to 85% of them seen just once. The data are from a study of T cell responses to AZD1222 COVID-19 vaccine. Looked up from germline, CDR1 is SGHRS and CDR2 is YFSETQ. CDR3 size: 13 residues. V was cut by 3 bases and J by 0 bases, with 6 bases left in between. This specimen consisted of peripheral blood, obtained on day 0 of AZD1222 vaccination. The receptor was derived from an adult in good health. V and J are TRBV5-1 and TRBJ1-1; D not certain. CDR3 DNA: TGCGCCAGCAGCTCTCAACTGAACACTGAAGCTTTCTTT. It yields the protein CASSSQLNTEAFF. Together with reference TRBV5-1 and TRBJ1-1, the CDR3 gives the full variable domain: KAGVTQTPRYLIKTRGQQVTLSCSPISGHRSVSWYQQTPGQGLQFLFEYFSETQRNKGNFPGRFSGRQFSNSRSEMNVSTLELGDSALYLCASSSQLNTEAFFGQGTRLTVV.